Given below is one TCR beta chain in context. As yet, its antigen is unknown. The ends lost 4 bases at V and 6 bases at J; junction bases unmatched: 7. Germline lookup yields CDR1 LGHNA and CDR2 YSLEER. This CDR3 contains 14 residues. The time point here: week 47, end of study. Vaccine doses each comprised 300 ug of mutant IDH1 20-mer peptide, with topical imiquimod. Profiled with immunoSEQ multiplex PCR; TCRdb holds only in-frame clones, not every one. Of roughly 22,000 clones listed, roughly 80% are singletons. This sample stems from a study of a mutant IDH1 vaccine in newly diagnosed glioma. The chain joins TRBV4-3 to TRBJ1-2; 8 nucleotides match TRBD1. The sample here was PBMCs, taken from a glioma patient whose treatment included an IDH1 peptide vaccine. The source of this sequence is a man aged 35-49 years with glioma. Some clones in this sample may be carry-over from other donors' samples. The CDR3, as DNA: TGCGCCAGCAGCCCTATGGACAGGGAACATGGCTACACCTTC. Protein: CASSPMDREHGYTF.